This TCR beta chain appears in the sequencing data of a study of lymphopenia after photon versus proton radiotherapy. General study results and limits: Oligoclonal CD8+ Temra expansion after nadir drove photon patients' diversity drop. Post-nadir TCR diversity decline inversely tracked overall survival among those who died.

This clone was seen only once. Its target is not known. TCRdb's table, derived via immunoSEQ multiplex PCR, lists solely in-frame clones and lacks some. The data show more than 15,000 clones, with roughly 86% seen just once and approximately 2.6% held by the top ten. The TCR was taken from a woman aged 50 to 60 with pancreatic cancer. Specimen: peripheral blood, collected from a patient treated with photon-based radiotherapy.

The CDR3: CASSLIFGGQGFGGYTF. CDR3 in DNA: TGTGCCAGCAGCTTAATTTTCGGAGGACAGGGGTTCGGCGGCTACACCTTC. The chain combines TRBV7-2 with TRBJ1-2; 9 nucleotides agree with TRBD1. Trimming at V came to 2 bases and at J to 8 bases, leaving 15 bases not matched to a gene. The germline CDR1 and CDR2 sequences are SGHTA and FQGNSA. The CDR3 has 17 amino acids.